Below are 17 T cell receptor beta chains sequenced from a single sample in a study of blood T cell repertoires in COVID-19. Measured with immunoSEQ multiplex PCR; TCRdb has only the in-frame clones, and not every one. Among over 150,000 clones, about 86% were seen once, and the ten largest hold around 7%. Sequences were obtained from PBMCs or T cells enriched from blood (not recorded which). The receptor set was obtained from a man aged 50-59 years who had recovered from COVID-19.

The chain is built from TRBV18 and TRBJ2-7, with 10 bases matching TRBD1. The CDR3 spans 14 residues. Germline values: CDR1 KGHSH, CDR2 LQKENI. The ends lost 3 bases at V and 4 bases at J; junction bases unmatched: 3. The CDR3 loop reads CASSPMDRGYEQYF. The CDR3, as DNA: TGTGCCAGCTCACCGATGGACAGGGGGTACGAGCAGTACTTC.

This chain joins TRBV5-6 and TRBJ1-6, with a tentative D call TRBD1 (6 bases). The germline gives CDR1 SGHDT, CDR2 YYEEEE. Trimming cost V 0 bases and J 11 bases, with 12 bases left between them. The CDR3 has 14 amino acids. The CDR3 DNA follows: TGTGCCAGCAGCTTGGGTAGGGGGACTACACCCCTCCACTTT. This gives the protein CASSLGRGTTPLHF.

The chain has TRBV2 and TRBJ1-2; D gene ambiguous. Germline CDR1 is SNHLY and CDR2 is FYNNEI. Trimming removed 10 bases from V and 6 bases from J, with 15 bases in between. The CDR3 is 12 amino acids. CDR3 loop: CATGGGIDGYTF. As DNA, the CDR3 is TGTGCCACCGGCGGAGGAATCGATGGCTACACCTTC.

This clone was seen a single time. V usage is TRBV7-8 and J usage is TRBJ1-5; D might be TRBD1 (6 bases). The length of the CDR3 is 15 residues. The germline V gene encodes CDR1 SGHVS and CDR2 FQNEAQ. V was cut by 4 bases and J by 3 bases, with 13 bases left in between. Here the CDR3 reads CASSSQSGDNQPQHF. The CDR3 bases are TGTGCCAGCAGCTCCCAGTCAGGGGACAATCAGCCCCAGCATTTT.

The V and J genes are TRBV27 and TRBJ1-2, with D possibly being TRBD1 (5 bases). Germline values: CDR1 MNHEY, CDR2 SMNVEV (reference sequence). This CDR3 is 14 amino acids long. Trimming shortened V by 2 bases and J by 3 bases, and 10 bases separated the two germline ends. CDR3 in DNA: TGTGCCAGCAGTTTAAGCAGGGCTGACTATGGCTACACCTTC. Its translation is CASSLSRADYGYTF.

The chain has TRBV5-1 and TRBJ2-3; a weak D match, TRBD1 (5 bases). CDR1 is SGHRS and CDR2 is YFSETQ in the germline V gene. Deletions cut 3 bases from V and 3 bases from J, with 14 bases between. The CDR3 extends over 15 amino acids. CDR3 loop: CASSSRQLGTDTQYF. The CDR3 DNA is TGCGCCAGCAGCTCACGACAGTTAGGGACAGATACGCAGTATTTT.

The chain combines TRBV15 with TRBJ1-4; D is unresolved. Trimming removed 3 bases at V and 2 bases at J, with 10 bases between. This CDR3 contains 15 residues. Germline V CDR1 and CDR2: LNHNV, YYDKDF (reference sequence). The CDR3 here is CATSRRVATNEKLFF. In nucleotides, the CDR3 is TGTGCCACCAGCAGGAGGGTAGCGACTAATGAAAAACTGTTTTTT.

V usage is TRBV15 and J usage is TRBJ1-5; TRBD1 matches at 8 bases. V dropped 0 bases and J dropped 9; count of bases not matched to a gene: 16. Germline CDR1 and CDR2: LNHNV and YYDKDF (reference sequence). The CDR3 sequence is 18 residues long. This CDR3 is CATSRDPPGTGISGPQHF. The DNA of the CDR3 is TGTGCCACCAGCAGAGATCCACCCGGGACAGGCATTTCGGGGCCCCAGCATTTT.

V is TRBV19 and J is TRBJ1-6; weak D call: TRBD1 (5 bases). V lost 6 bases and J lost 9, with 18 bases in between. Per germline, CDR1 LNHDA and CDR2 SQIVND (reference sequence). The CDR3 is 15 residues long. CDR3 sequence: CASSPTDTSFSPLHF. CDR3 in DNA: TGTGCCAGTAGCCCGACGGACACTTCCTTTTCACCCCTCCACTTT. Looking up the rest from reference TRBV19 and TRBJ1-6 gives the full variable domain: DGGITQSPKYLFRKEGQNVTLSCEQNLNHDAMYWYRQDPGQGLRLIYYSQIVNDFQKGDIAEGYSVSREKKESFPLTVTSAQKNPTAFYLCASSPTDTSFSPLHFGNGTRLTVT.

This clone has a single count. The V call is TRBV18, the J call TRBJ1-2; weak D call: TRBD1 (6 bases). The CDR3 extends over 12 amino acids. The ends were cut back, 3 bases at V and 6 bases at J, with 8 bases in the middle. In germline, CDR1 is KGHSH, CDR2 LQKENI. This CDR3 reads CASSPTGDGYTF. The CDR3 coding sequence is TGTGCCAGCTCACCGACAGGAGATGGCTACACCTTC.

The chain links TRBV19 to TRBJ2-1; 7 bases agree with TRBD2. The CDR3 is 14 residues long. J lost 6 bases, V lost 6 bases, and 8 bases had no gene match. CDR1 is LNHDA and CDR2 is SQIVND in the germline V gene (reference sequence). The CDR3 loop is CASSRDYSRNEQFF. The DNA of the CDR3 is TGTGCCAGTAGCCGGGACTATTCACGCAATGAGCAGTTCTTC.

J is TRBJ2-5 and V is TRBV18, with 12 bases that match TRBD2. The trim removed 2 bases at V and 3 bases at J, leaving 4 bases unmatched. This CDR3 comprises 16 residues. Germline-derived CDR1 and CDR2 are KGHSH and LQKENI. CDR3 residues: CASSPGLAGSKETQYF. For the CDR3, the DNA is TGTGCCAGCTCACCAGGACTAGCGGGGTCTAAAGAGACCCAGTACTTC.

This clone was recorded once. This rearrangement joins TRBV4-3 to TRBJ2-3, with 7 bases lining up with TRBD2. Germline CDR1 reads LGHNA; CDR2 reads YSLEER. Trimming took 1 base from V and 2 from J; bases not matched to a gene: 12. The CDR3 has 18 amino acids. CDR3 DNA: TGCGCCAGCAGCCAAGCTCCTCGCGGGGGATCGTACACAGATACGCAGTATTTT. It yields the protein CASSQAPRGGSYTDTQYF.

This rearrangement joins TRBV6-2 or TRBV6-3 to TRBJ2-7; 7 positions agree with TRBD1. CDR3 length equals 15 residues. The J segment lost 0 bases and the V segment lost 5 bases, leaving 7 bases of the junction unmatched. Germline V gene lookup returns CDR1 MNHEY and CDR2 SVGEGT. The CDR3 nucleotides are TGTGCCAGCAGTGAGGAACAGGGGAGCTCCTACGAGCAGTACTTC. This sequence encodes CASSEEQGSSYEQYF.

V usage is TRBV25-1 and J usage is TRBJ1-2, with D possibly being TRBD1 (5 bases). The length of the CDR3 is 16 residues. Between the trimmed V and J ends, which lost 1 base and 3 bases, there was a span of 15 bases. Germline V gene data show CDR1 as MGHDK and CDR2 as SYGVNS. CDR3 protein: CASSESETEVDYGYTF. The CDR3 DNA follows: TGTGCCAGCAGTGAATCTGAGACAGAGGTCGACTATGGCTACACCTTC.

With regard to this clone: The junction departs from the called germline gene at one end, perhaps through a read error. The genes are TRBV7-9 and TRBJ2-5; TRBD1 agrees at 7 bases. CDR3 length equals 14 residues. The V gene's germline CDR1 is SEHNR and CDR2 FQNEAQ (reference sequence). The CDR3 DNA follows: TGTGCCAGCAGCTCCCGACAGGGCCAAGATACCCAGTACTTC. Translating it yields CASSSRQGQDTQYF.

This chain links TRBV7-9 with TRBJ1-2; 8 nucleotides agree with TRBD1. V lost 5 bases and J lost 6; bases outside the gene matches: 5. The CDR3 is 13 amino acids. Germline V gene data show CDR1 as SEHNR and CDR2 as FQNEAQ (reference sequence). CDR3 in amino acids: CASSKTGVHGYTF. CDR3 nucleotides: TGTGCCAGCAGCAAGACAGGGGTCCATGGCTACACCTTC.